Shown below are 32 T cell receptor beta chains from a single sample sequenced in a study of beta chain features in type 1 diabetes (dated by TCRdb to 2016 to 2018). The study at large found these results: A moderate but significant shortening of TCRB CDR3 length was observed in type 1 diabetes patients in all four CD4+ subsets.

Their antigens remain unidentified. Libraries came from the immunoSEQ multiplex PCR assay. All of the isolated RNA was reverse transcribed with the High Capacity cDNA Reverse Transcription Kit, so expressed TCRB transcripts were sequenced. TCRdb stores this immuneACCESS table with in-frame sequences only. Part of the clones is absent; in the studies checked, under half of the shortfall reflects unresolved V genes, and no reason is known for the rest. The sample has hundreds of thousands of clones on record, around 13% of them singletons. 0.0095% to 0.011% of the sample belongs to the ten largest clones. Sequenced sample: naive CD4+ T cells from blood. The cell subset or site label corresponds to: true naive CD4+ T cells. The receptors here all came from a woman between 18 and 29 years old with type 1 diabetes.

A few counts support this clone. This chain links TRBV7-2 with TRBJ1-2; D is unclear. This CDR3 has 12 amino acids. Deletions cut 5 bases from V and 2 bases from J, with 6 bases between. The germline V gene encodes CDR1 SGHTA and CDR2 FQGNSA. CDR3 loop: CASSRENYGYTF. CDR3 sequence (DNA): TGTGCCAGCAGCCGAGAAAACTATGGCTACACCTTC.

The chain recombines TRBV29-1 with TRBJ2-5; D may be TRBD1 (6 bases). Trimming pared 7 bases from V and 0 bases from J, leaving 6 bases between. Germline CDR1 is SQVTM and CDR2 is ANQGSEA. The CDR3 loop spans 11 amino acids. The CDR3 DNA reads as TGCAGCGGGGACAACCAAGAGACCCAGTACTTC. It codes for CSGDNQETQYF.

This clone has just a few counts. The gene calls are TRBV2 and TRBJ2-7; D unresolved. This CDR3 region has 11 residues. CDR1 and CDR2 from the germline V gene are SNHLY and FYNNEI. V lost 6 bases and J lost 4, with 7 bases in between. CDR3 DNA sequence: TGTGCCAGCAGAGATCTATACGAGCAGTACTTC. Its translation is CASRDLYEQYF.

In its sample, this clone was seen a few times. V usage is TRBV28 and J usage is TRBJ1-2; a weak D match, TRBD1 (6 bases). V dropped 2 bases and J dropped 4 bases, with 14 bases sitting between them. The CDR3 consists of 15 residues. The germline V gene encodes CDR1 MDHEN and CDR2 SYDVKM. CDR3 protein: CASSLGTQFPYGYTF. CDR3 sequence (DNA): TGTGCCAGCAGTTTAGGGACACAATTTCCCTATGGCTACACCTTC.

In its sample, this clone was seen a few times. V and J are TRBV9 and TRBJ2-7, with 9 nucleotides matching TRBD1. The CDR3 loop spans 15 amino acids. The J segment lost 1 base and the V segment lost 4 bases, leaving 6 bases of the junction unmatched. Germline CDR1 SGDLS, CDR2 YYNGEE. CDR3 protein: CASSSTGTGSYEQYF. CDR3 nucleotides: TGTGCCAGCAGCAGCACCGGGACAGGGTCCTACGAGCAGTACTTC.

This clone was counted only a few times. The chain combines TRBV7-9 with TRBJ1-6; the match to TRBD1 covers 8 bases. Germline values: CDR1 SEHNR, CDR2 FQNEAQ (reference sequence). The CDR3 runs to 15 residues. V dropped 4 bases and J dropped 10; count of bases not matched to a gene: 9. The CDR3 DNA reads as TGTGCCAGCAGCTCGGAAGGACAGGGTAGATCACCCCTCCACTTT. This sequence encodes CASSSEGQGRSPLHF. The whole variable domain, remainder taken from reference TRBV7-9 and TRBJ1-6, is DTGVSQNPRHKITKRGQNVTFRCDPISEHNRLYWYRQTLGQGPEFLTYFQNEAQLEKSRLLSDRFSAERPKGSFSTLEIQRTEQGDSAMYLCASSSEGQGRSPLHFGNGTRLTVT.

The genes are TRBV9 and TRBJ1-1; D perhaps matches TRBD1 (6 bases). This CDR3 has 13 residues. V was pared by 4 bases and J by 4 bases, with 11 bases between. Germline V CDR1 and CDR2: SGDLS, YYNGEE. DNA of the CDR3: TGTGCCAGCAGCTCCGACAGGCCCACTGAAGCTTTCTTT. Encoded protein: CASSSDRPTEAFF.

V gene TRBV4-3 combines with J gene TRBJ2-7, with 8 bases that match TRBD1. The V and J ends lost 4 bases and 5 bases, in that order; junction bases with no gene match: 7. Germline values: CDR1 LGHNA, CDR2 YSLEER. The CDR3 has 14 amino acids. CDR3 protein: CASSLTGERDEQYF. CDR3 nucleotides: TGCGCCAGCAGCCTGACAGGGGAGCGGGACGAGCAGTACTTC.

Note on this clone: Additional DNA sequences in this sample encode the identical CDR3. The V call is TRBV5-4, the J call TRBJ2-5; 7 bases are a match to TRBD1. Germline assignment: CDR1 SGHNT and CDR2 YYREEE (reference sequence). Trimming cost V 4 bases and J 3 bases; bases outside gene matches: 3. CDR3 size: 13 residues. Written as DNA, the CDR3 is TGTGCCAGCAGCCTAACAGGGGAAGAGACCCAGTACTTC. Its protein product is CASSLTGEETQYF.

The table lists this clone with a few counts. The chain couples TRBV4-1 to TRBJ2-6; D is possibly TRBD2 (6 bases). Germline values: CDR1 MGHRA, CDR2 YSYEKL. This CDR3 is built from 15 residues. V was pared by 4 bases and J by 4 bases, with 11 bases between. The CDR3 reads CASSLLALGANVLTF. The CDR3 coding sequence is TGCGCCAGCAGCCTACTAGCATTGGGGGCCAACGTCCTGACTTTC.

The table lists this clone with a count of one. The CDR3, as DNA: TGTGCCAGTAGTGCGGGGTACCGGGGTTCCTACAATGAGCAGTTCTTC. The encoded protein is CASSAGYRGSYNEQFF. The chain has TRBV19 and TRBJ2-1, with D maybe TRBD2 (6 bases). CDR3 length: 16 residues. V gave up 5 bases and J gave up 1 base, with 15 bases separating them. The germline CDR1 and CDR2 sequences are LNHDA and SQIVND (reference sequence).

This chain connects TRBV5-1 to TRBJ2-3; 7 nucleotides match TRBD1. Germline V CDR1 and CDR2: SGHRS, YFSETQ. CDR3 length equals 15 residues. V dropped 0 bases and J dropped 5; count of bases not matched to a gene: 6. CDR3 sequence reads: CASSLGGTVGDTQYF. The CDR3 DNA sequence: TGCGCCAGCAGCTTGGGTGGGACAGTGGGAGATACGCAGTATTTT.

This sequence joins TRBV6-5 and TRBJ2-3, with TRBD2 as a possible D gene (5 bases). Per germline, CDR1 MNHEY and CDR2 SVGAGI. This CDR3 comprises 13 residues. V shed 6 bases and J shed 3 bases, with 10 bases lying between them. This chain's CDR3 is CASRSLGTDTQYF. In nucleotides, the CDR3 is TGTGCCAGCAGATCACTAGGGACAGATACGCAGTATTTT.

V gene TRBV11-2 combines with J gene TRBJ2-2, with 7 bases matching TRBD2. CDR3 length equals 15 residues. The V gene end was trimmed by 5 bases and the J gene end by 6 bases; junction bases not matched to a gene: 9. Germline V CDR1 and CDR2: SGHAT, FQNNGV. The CDR3, as DNA: TGTGCCAGCAGCCCCCCGGGGCGGGAGTCCGGGGAGCTGTTTTTT. It specifies CASSPPGRESGELFF.

The CDR3 DNA is TGTGCCAGCAGTGAGACAGTGAGTAACTACGAGCAGTACTTC. Protein: CASSETVSNYEQYF. The chain carries TRBV28 and TRBJ2-7; TRBD1 is a possible D gene (5 bases). This CDR3 is 14 amino acids long. The V end lost 5 bases, the J end lost 3 bases, and 14 bases lay between the germline ends. The germline V gene encodes CDR1 MDHEN and CDR2 SYDVKM.

The rearrangement links TRBV7-2 to TRBJ2-5, with D unresolved. The CDR3 runs to 13 residues. The germline V gene encodes CDR1 SGHTA and CDR2 FQGNSA. With 5 bases removed from V and 5 bases from J, the gap between germline ends came to 12 bases. DNA for the CDR3: TGTGCCAGCAGCCGGAGCCCAATGGAGACCCAGTACTTC. This translates into CASSRSPMETQYF.

The V gene is TRBV15, the J gene TRBJ2-7; 8 nucleotides line up with TRBD2. CDR1 and CDR2 from the germline V gene are LNHNV and YYDKDF (reference sequence). There are 17 residues in the CDR3. The V segment lost 1 base and the J segment 7 bases; nucleotides outside the gene matches: 15. CDR3: CATSRVIFGGRIQEQYF. The CDR3 coding sequence is TGTGCCACCAGCAGAGTAATTTTTGGCGGGAGGATTCAGGAGCAGTACTTC.

This clone was picked up a small number of times. The chain links TRBV10-3 to TRBJ2-3, with D tentatively TRBD2 (6 bases). V gave up 5 bases and J gave up 5 bases, with 14 bases separating them. The CDR3 spans 14 residues. Germline V gives CDR1 ENHRY, CDR2 SYGVKD. The CDR3 DNA sequence: TGTGCCATCAGTCCCGTGGCGGGACGAGATACGCAGTATTTT. This encodes CAISPVAGRDTQYF.

In its sample, this clone was seen a few times. The CDR3 region has the DNA TGCAGCGTAGCGGACAGGGGGCACACTGAAGCTTTCTTT. It is translated as CSVADRGHTEAFF. This rearrangement joins TRBV29-1 to TRBJ1-1; 11 bases fit TRBD1. With 6 bases clipped from V and 3 bases from J, the junction kept 3 bases outside the gene matches. Germline V lookup: CDR1 SQVTM, CDR2 ANQGSEA. This CDR3 region has 13 residues.

The chain recombines TRBV28 with TRBJ2-7; 8 nucleotides line up with TRBD1. Germline assignment: CDR1 MDHEN and CDR2 SYDVKM. This CDR3 is built from 13 residues. The J segment lost 6 bases and the V segment lost 6 bases, leaving 7 bases of the junction unmatched. Here the CDR3 DNA reads TGTGCCAGCAGACGGACAGGGCTGGCCGAGCAGTACTTC. This codes for CASRRTGLAEQYF.

The chain recombines TRBV29-1 with TRBJ2-5; 7 bases map to TRBD1. The CDR3 is 13 amino acids. V trimming: 3 bases; J trimming: 4 bases; junction bases outside the gene matches: 5. The V gene's germline CDR1 is SQVTM and CDR2 ANQGSEA. The CDR3, as DNA: TGCAGCGTTGATTCAGGGGGTGGAGAGACCCAGTACTTC. This encodes CSVDSGGGETQYF.

This chain links TRBV9 with TRBJ2-2; D call uncertain. V lost 0 bases to trimming and J lost 8 bases, with 8 bases between them. Germline V gives CDR1 SGDLS, CDR2 YYNGEE. The CDR3 is made up of 13 amino acids. The CDR3: CASSVVLRGELFF. CDR3 bases: TGTGCCAGCAGCGTAGTTCTCCGGGGGGAGCTGTTTTTT.

V gene TRBV5-6 combines with J gene TRBJ1-4; D possibly corresponds to TRBD1 (5 bases). CDR1 and CDR2 (germline): SGHDT, YYEEEE. The CDR3 spans 13 residues. Trimming pared 0 bases from V and 5 bases from J, leaving 5 bases between. CDR3 coding DNA: TGTGCCAGCAGCTTGGCAGGGAATGAAAAACTGTTTTTT. Translation: CASSLAGNEKLFF.

J is TRBJ1-2 and V is TRBV30; 7 bases match TRBD1. CDR1 is GTSNPN and CDR2 is SVGIG in the germline V gene (reference sequence). J lost 7 bases, V lost 4 bases, and 9 bases had no gene match. CDR3 length equals 13 residues. As DNA, the CDR3 is TGTGCCTGGACCCTGTACAGGGGCTCTGGCTACACCTTC. Translation: CAWTLYRGSGYTF.

The chain employs TRBV6-5 and TRBJ1-6; D is possibly TRBD1 (6 bases). CDR1 is MNHEY and CDR2 is SVGAGI in the germline V gene. The V gene lost 4 bases and the J gene lost 7 bases, with 17 bases spanning the gap. The CDR3 spans 16 residues. CDR3 DNA sequence: TGTGCCAGCAGTTCCTCTCTGGACAGAAGGAATTCACCCCTCCACTTT. It yields the protein CASSSSLDRRNSPLHF.

The rearrangement uses TRBV5-1 and TRBJ1-2; unclear D gene. The CDR3 covers 16 residues. Germline V gene sequence: CDR1 SGHRS, CDR2 YFSETQ. The V end lost 4 bases, the J end lost 5 bases, and 21 bases lay between the germline ends. As DNA, the CDR3 is TGCGCCAGCAGCCCCAGCAGTCCCCCGAGGATTTATGGCTACACCTTC. Translation gives CASSPSSPPRIYGYTF.

As for this clone: An end of the junction does not agree with germline; a read error may underlie this. The rearrangement uses TRBV7-7 and TRBJ2-1; 9 bases map to TRBD1. Per germline, CDR1 SSHAT and CDR2 FNYEAQ (reference sequence). The CDR3 length is 14 residues. CDR3 loop: CASSPGTGSNEQFF. The CDR3 DNA reads as TGTGCTAGCAGCCCCGGGACAGGGAGCAATGAGCAGTTCTTC.

The sample holds a few counts of this clone. V usage is TRBV10-2 and J usage is TRBJ2-3; D ambiguous. V was trimmed by 0 bases and J by 5 bases, leaving 3 bases between them. The germline gives CDR1 WSHSY, CDR2 SAAADI. The CDR3 contains 12 residues. The DNA of the CDR3 is TGCGCCAGCAGTGAGTCCGGAGATACGCAGTATTTT. The encoded protein is CASSESGDTQYF.

The rearrangement joins TRBV5-6 to TRBJ1-1, with D perhaps matching TRBD1 (6 bases). Per the germline V gene, CDR1 is SGHDT and CDR2 is YYEEEE. With 5 bases removed from V and 0 bases from J, the gap between germline ends came to 14 bases. The CDR3 runs to 15 residues. DNA of the CDR3: TGTGCCAGCAGTCCACCGGGACATTTGAACACTGAAGCTTTCTTT. This codes for CASSPPGHLNTEAFF.

On this clone: The same CDR3 also results from other DNA sequences found in this sample. The V and J genes are TRBV7-2 and TRBJ2-3, with D unresolved. V was clipped by 5 bases and J by 2 bases, with 11 bases between them. Germline loops: CDR1 SGHTA, CDR2 FQGNSA. The CDR3 has 14 residues. The CDR3, as DNA: TGTGCCAGCAGCCTCCGACTCTCCACAGATACGCAGTATTTT. It yields the protein CASSLRLSTDTQYF.

This chain connects TRBV19 to TRBJ1-2; 7 bases align to TRBD1. The CDR3 consists of 14 residues. The V segment lost 3 bases and the J segment 5 bases; nucleotides outside the gene matches: 6. The germline CDR1 and CDR2 sequences are LNHDA and SQIVND (reference sequence). DNA for the CDR3: TGTGCCAGTAGTATGGAGGGGGCGCGGTATGGCTACACCTTC. Translation: CASSMEGARYGYTF.

This rearrangement joins TRBV19 to TRBJ1-2; D unresolved. V lost 4 bases and J lost 10, with 10 bases in between. The CDR3 runs to 11 residues. Germline V gene data show CDR1 as LNHDA and CDR2 as SQIVND (reference sequence). The CDR3 spells CASSTAGLYTF. CDR3 DNA sequence: TGTGCCAGTAGTACCGCGGGCCTCTACACCTTC.